This record concerns one TCR beta chain sequence. The data stem from a study of blood T cell repertoires in COVID-19. The V and J ends lost 0 bases and 7 bases, in that order; junction bases with no gene match: 9. CDR3 length: 17 amino acids. Germline CDR1 and CDR2: MGHRA and YSYEKL. Per the original data handling: Amplification of reference gene primers provided the estimated nucleated cell counts. Clones were sequenced by immunoSEQ multiplex PCR, and TCRdb holds only the in-frame ones, with some missing. V, J and clone size were drawn from that table, and D and trimming were deduced from the DNA. The sample lists roughly 100,000 clones, 90% seen once, with 6.7% in the top ten.

Sequenced sample: peripheral blood. The chain is built from TRBV4-1 and TRBJ2-1; 10 bases are a match to TRBD2. This sequence originates from a man aged 18 to 29 with COVID-19, enrolled during active disease. The CDR3 sequence is CASSQEASGRFRNEQFF. In DNA form, the CDR3 reads TGCGCCAGCAGCCAAGAGGCTAGCGGGAGATTTAGGAATGAGCAGTTCTTC.